This TCR beta chain derives from a study of shared clonotypes between healthy human individuals. Study-wide points: A handful of donors had 5% to 6.5% of their naive CD4 clonotypes in common.

The method was immunoSEQ multiplex PCR; TCRdb's version includes in-frame clones alone and lacks a portion of them. The table includes over 2 million clones, 85% to 95% detected once. CD45RA-negative memory and CD45RA+ naive subsets were split from the CD4+ cells. As for this clone: Its matching antigen is unknown.

The sequence came from a man aged 18 to 29 in good health. Some clones in this sample may be carry-over from other donors' samples. The sequencing input was naive CD4+ T cells from PBMCs. Sample subset: CD45RA+ positively selected.

CDR3 amino acids: CASSLQWDTSLTEAFF. In DNA, the CDR3 is TGTGCCAGCAGCTTACAGTGGGACACGTCCCTCACTGAAGCTTTCTTT. The J gene is TRBJ1-1, the V gene TRBV7-6, with D maybe TRBD1 (6 bases). The CDR3 contains 16 residues. The V gene lost 2 bases and the J gene lost 4 bases, with 17 bases spanning the gap. Germline V gene data show CDR1 as SGHVS and CDR2 as FNYEAQ. Full variable domain (missing parts from reference TRBV7-6 and TRBJ1-1): GAGVSQSPRYKVTKRGQDVALRCDPISGHVSLYWYRQALGQGPEFLTYFNYEAQQDKSGLPNDRFSAERPEGSISTLTIQRTEQRDSAMYRCASSLQWDTSLTEAFFGQGTRLTVV.